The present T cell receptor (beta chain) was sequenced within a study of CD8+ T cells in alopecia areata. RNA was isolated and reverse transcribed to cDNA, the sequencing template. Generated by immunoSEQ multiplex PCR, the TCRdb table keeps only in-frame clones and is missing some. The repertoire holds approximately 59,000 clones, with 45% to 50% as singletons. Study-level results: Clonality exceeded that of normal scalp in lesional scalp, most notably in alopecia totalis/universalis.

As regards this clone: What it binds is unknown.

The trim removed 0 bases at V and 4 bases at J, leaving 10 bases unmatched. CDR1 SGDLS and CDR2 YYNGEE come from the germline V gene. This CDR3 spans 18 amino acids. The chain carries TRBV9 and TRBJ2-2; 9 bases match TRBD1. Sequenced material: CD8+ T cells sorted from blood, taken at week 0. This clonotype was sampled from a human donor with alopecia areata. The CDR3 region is CASSVGLRDRVSTGELFF. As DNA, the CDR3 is TGTGCCAGCAGCGTAGGATTGCGGGACAGGGTATCCACCGGGGAGCTGTTTTTT. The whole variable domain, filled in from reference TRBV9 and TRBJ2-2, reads DSGVTQTPKHLITATGQRVTLRCSPRSGDLSVYWYQQSLDQGLQFLIQYYNGEERAKGNILERFSAQQFPDLHSELNLSSLELGDSALYFCASSVGLRDRVSTGELFFGEGSRLTVL.